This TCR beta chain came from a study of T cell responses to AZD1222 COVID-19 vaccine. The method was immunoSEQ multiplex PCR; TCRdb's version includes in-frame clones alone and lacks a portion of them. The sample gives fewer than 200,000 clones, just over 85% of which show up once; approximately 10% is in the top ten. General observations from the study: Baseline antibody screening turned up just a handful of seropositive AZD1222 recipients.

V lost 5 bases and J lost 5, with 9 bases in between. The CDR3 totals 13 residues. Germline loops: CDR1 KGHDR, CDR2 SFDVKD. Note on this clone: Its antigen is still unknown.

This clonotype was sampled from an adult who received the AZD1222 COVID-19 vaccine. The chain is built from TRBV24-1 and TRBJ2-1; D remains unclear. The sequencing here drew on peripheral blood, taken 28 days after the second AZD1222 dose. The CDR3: CATSGERHNEQFF. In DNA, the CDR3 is TGTGCCACCAGTGGCGAACGGCACAATGAGCAGTTCTTC.